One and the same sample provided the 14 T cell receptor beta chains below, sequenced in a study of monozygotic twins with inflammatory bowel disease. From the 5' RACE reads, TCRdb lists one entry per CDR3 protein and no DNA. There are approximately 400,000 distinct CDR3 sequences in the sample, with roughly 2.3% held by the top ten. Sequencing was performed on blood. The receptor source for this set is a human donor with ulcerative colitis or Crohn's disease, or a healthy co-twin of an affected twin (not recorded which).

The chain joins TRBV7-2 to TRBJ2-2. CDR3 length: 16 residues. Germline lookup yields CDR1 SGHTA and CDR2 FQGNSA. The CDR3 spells CASSSWVGGNTGELFF.

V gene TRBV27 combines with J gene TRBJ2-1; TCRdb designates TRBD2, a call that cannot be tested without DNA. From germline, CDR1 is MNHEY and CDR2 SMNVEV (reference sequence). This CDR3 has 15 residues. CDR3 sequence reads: CASSFNKGGRNEQFF.

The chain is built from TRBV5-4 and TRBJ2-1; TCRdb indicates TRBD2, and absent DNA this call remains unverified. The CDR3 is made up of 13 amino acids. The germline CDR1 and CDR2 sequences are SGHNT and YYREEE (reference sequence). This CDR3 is CASSLATSVVTFF.

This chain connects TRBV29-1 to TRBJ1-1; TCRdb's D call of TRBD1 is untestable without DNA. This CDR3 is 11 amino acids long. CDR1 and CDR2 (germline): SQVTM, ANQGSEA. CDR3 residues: CSVVPGTEAFF.

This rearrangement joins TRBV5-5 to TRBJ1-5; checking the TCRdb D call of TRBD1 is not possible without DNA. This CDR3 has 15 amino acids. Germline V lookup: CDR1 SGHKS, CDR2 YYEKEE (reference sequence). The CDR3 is CASSHRGRSNQPQHF. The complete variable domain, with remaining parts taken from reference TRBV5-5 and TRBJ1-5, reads DAGVTQSPTHLIKTRGQQVTLRCSPISGHKSVSWYQQVLGQGPQFIFQYYEKEERGRGNFPDRFSARQFPNYSSELNVNALLLGDSALYLCASSHRGRSNQPQHFGDGTRLSIL.

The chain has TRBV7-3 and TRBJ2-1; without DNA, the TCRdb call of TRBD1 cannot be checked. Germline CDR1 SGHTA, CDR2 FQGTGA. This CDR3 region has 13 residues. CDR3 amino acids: CASSPGMYNEQFF.

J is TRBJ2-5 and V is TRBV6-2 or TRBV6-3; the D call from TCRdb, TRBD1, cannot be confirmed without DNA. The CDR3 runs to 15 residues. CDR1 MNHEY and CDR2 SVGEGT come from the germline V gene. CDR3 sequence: CASSPLTGFQETQYF.

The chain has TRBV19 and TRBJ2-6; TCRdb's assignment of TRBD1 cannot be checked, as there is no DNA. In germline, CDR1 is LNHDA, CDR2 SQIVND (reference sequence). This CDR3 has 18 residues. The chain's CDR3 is CASTIGTGGVAGANVLTF.

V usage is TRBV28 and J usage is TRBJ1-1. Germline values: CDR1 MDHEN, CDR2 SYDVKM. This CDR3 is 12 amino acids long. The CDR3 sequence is CASKRTPTEAFF.

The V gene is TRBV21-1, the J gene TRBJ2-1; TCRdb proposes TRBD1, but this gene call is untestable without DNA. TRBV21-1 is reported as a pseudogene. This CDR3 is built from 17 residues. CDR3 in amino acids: CASSKRGRTSSYNEQFF.

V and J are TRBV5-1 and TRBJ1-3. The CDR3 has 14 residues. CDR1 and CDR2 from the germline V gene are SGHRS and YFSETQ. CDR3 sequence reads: CASRPDVLGNTIYF.

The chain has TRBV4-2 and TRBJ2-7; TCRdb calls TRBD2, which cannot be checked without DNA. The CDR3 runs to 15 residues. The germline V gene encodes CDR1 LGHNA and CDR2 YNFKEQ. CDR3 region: CASSQEDSLTYEQYF.

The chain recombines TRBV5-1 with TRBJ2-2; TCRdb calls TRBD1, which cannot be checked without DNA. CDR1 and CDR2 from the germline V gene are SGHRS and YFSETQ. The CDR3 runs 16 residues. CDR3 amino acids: CASSSGTGTNTGELFF.

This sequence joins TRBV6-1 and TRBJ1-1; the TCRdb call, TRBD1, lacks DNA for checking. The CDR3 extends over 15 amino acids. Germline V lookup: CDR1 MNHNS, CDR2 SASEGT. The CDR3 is CASSASGTGQTEAFF.